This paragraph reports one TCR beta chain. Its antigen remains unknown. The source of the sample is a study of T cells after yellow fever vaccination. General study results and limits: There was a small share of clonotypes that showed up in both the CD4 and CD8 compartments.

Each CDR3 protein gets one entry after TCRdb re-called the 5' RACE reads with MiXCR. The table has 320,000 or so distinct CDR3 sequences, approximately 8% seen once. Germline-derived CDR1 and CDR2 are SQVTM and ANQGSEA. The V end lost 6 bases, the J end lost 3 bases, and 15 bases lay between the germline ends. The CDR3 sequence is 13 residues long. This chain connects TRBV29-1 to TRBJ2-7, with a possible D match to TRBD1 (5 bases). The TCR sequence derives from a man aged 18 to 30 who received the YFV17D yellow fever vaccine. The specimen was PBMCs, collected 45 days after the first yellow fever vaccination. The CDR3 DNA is TGCAGCGTAGATCAGGGCACCGACTACGAGCAGTACTTC. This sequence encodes CSVDQGTDYEQYF.